This is a list of T cell receptor beta chains from one sample in a study of shared clonotypes between healthy human individuals. TCRdb keeps only in-frame clones here, not all; method: immunoSEQ multiplex PCR. The sample includes millions of clones, over 85% of them seen just once. Sequencing was done on a sample of naive CD4+ T cells from PBMCs. These receptors all stem from a man younger than 35 in good health. Some clones in this sample may be carry-over from other donors' samples. Each CDR3 is given with its conserved first and last residue. A D gene is named only where the DNA matches it firmly. Expanded clones get a size class; other rows say once, few or many, or leave the size out.

cdr3_length,j_call,clone_size,d_call,v_call,cdr3_nt,cdr3_aa
12,TRBJ2-7,NA,NA,TRBV5-6,TGTGCCAGCAGCTTGGCAGGGGAGGAGCAGTACTTC,CASSLAGEEQYF
15,TRBJ2-7,NA,TRBD2,TRBV5-5,TGTGCCAGCACCTTAAGCGGGAGGCTCTCCTACGAGCAGTACTTC,CASTLSGRLSYEQYF
15,TRBJ2-1,NA,NA,TRBV5-1,TGCGCCAGCAGCTTGGTGGGTAGCGGATACAATGAGCAGTTCTTC,CASSLVGSGYNEQFF
15,TRBJ1-5,once,NA,TRBV27,TGTGCCAGCACTTCTGGAGGGGCCGGCAATCAGCCCCAGCATTTT,CASTSGGAGNQPQHF
16,TRBJ2-1,NA,TRBD2,TRBV28,TGTGCCAGCAGGCCCCGGCGAGCGGGAGTAGCGGGTGAGCAGTTCTTC,CASRPRRAGVAGEQFF
15,TRBJ2-3,NA,TRBD2,TRBV2,TGTGCCAGCATGTTCGCGGGAGGTAGCACAGATACGCAGTATTTT,CASMFAGGSTDTQYF
16,TRBJ2-1,NA,TRBD2,TRBV27,TGTGCCAGCAGCCGCACGTCGTCTAGCGGGAGTCGGGAGCAGTTCTTC,CASSRTSSSGSREQFF
11,TRBJ2-2,NA,NA,TRBV6-1,TGTGCCACCCAGAAGGAGAGGGAGCTGTTTTTT,CATQKERELFF
13,TRBJ1-5,NA,NA,TRBV19,TGTGCCAGTAGTTCAAGGGGAGGCCAGCCCCAGCATTTT,CASSSRGGQPQHF
15,TRBJ1-4,NA,NA,TRBV7-9,TGTGCCAGCAGCCCAGCCTCCTGGGGTGGGGAAAAACTGTTTTTT,CASSPASWGGEKLFF
12,TRBJ1-1,NA,NA,TRBV10-3,TGTGCCACCTTAGGGAGAGACACTGAAGCTTTCTTT,CATLGRDTEAFF
13,TRBJ1-1,NA,NA,TRBV6-1,TGTGCCAGCAGTGGCTATCCGGTCACTGAAGCTTTCTTT,CASSGYPVTEAFF
12,TRBJ2-1,NA,NA,TRBV7-9,TGTGCCATCCAGAGCGGCCACAATGAGCAGTTCTTC,CAIQSGHNEQFF
15,TRBJ2-6,NA,NA,TRBV9,TGTGCCAGCAGCGTAGAGAGCTCTGGGGCCAACGTCCTGACTTTC,CASSVESSGANVLTF
16,TRBJ2-7,NA,TRBD2,TRBV5-1,TGCGCCAGCAGCCCGTTTGAGCTAGCGGGGACCTACGAGCAGTACTTC,CASSPFELAGTYEQYF
14,TRBJ1-1,NA,NA,TRBV2,TGTGCCAGCAGTGAGGGAGGGGGAGGTACTGAAGCTTTCTTT,CASSEGGGGTEAFF
15,TRBJ2-7,NA,TRBD2,TRBV6-5,TGTGCCAGCAGTTTGACTAGCGGGAGGGCCTACGAGCAGTACTTC,CASSLTSGRAYEQYF
15,TRBJ1-1,NA,NA,TRBV6-1,TGTGCCAGCATCAAGGGTATCGACAGGAACACTGAAGCTTTCTTT,CASIKGIDRNTEAFF
17,TRBJ2-7,NA,NA,TRBV27,TGTGCCAGCAGTATCCCCATATATCAGGAGGTGAAATACGAGCAGTACTTC,CASSIPIYQEVKYEQYF
14,TRBJ2-7,once,TRBD1,TRBV11-3,TGTGCCAGCAGCTCTACAGGGGGCCCTTACGAGCAGTACTTC,CASSSTGGPYEQYF
11,TRBJ2-1,NA,NA,TRBV7-9,TGTGCCAGCAGCAGGAACAATGAGCAGTTCTTC,CASSRNNEQFF
14,TRBJ2-7,NA,NA,TRBV7-9,TGTGCCAGCAGCTTAGGACGGGGGTCCTACGAGCAGTACTTC,CASSLGRGSYEQYF
13,TRBJ2-7,NA,NA,TRBV7-9,TGTGCCAGCAGCTTAGCTGGCGGATACGAGCAGTACTTC,CASSLAGGYEQYF
15,TRBJ1-6,once,TRBD1,TRBV2,TGTGCCAGCACCCAGGACAGGGGTAGGAATTCACCCCTCCACTTT,CASTQDRGRNSPLHF
15,TRBJ1-2,NA,NA,TRBV6-5,TGTGCCAGCAGTTACTCGAAGTTGAGTTTCGATGGCTACACCTTC,CASSYSKLSFDGYTF
13,TRBJ2-7,NA,TRBD1,TRBV2,TGTGCCAGCACCGACAGGGGTGGATACGAGCAGTACTTC,CASTDRGGYEQYF
12,TRBJ1-1,NA,NA,TRBV6-5,TGTGCCAGCAGTTACGGTGGGGTTGAAGCTTTCTTT,CASSYGGVEAFF